This T cell receptor (beta chain) is from a study of chemoradiotherapy in HPV16-positive cancers. Study-wide context: Functional T-cell assays on a couple of HPV16-positive patients' cells defined candidate HPV-specific clones and common TCR motifs.

Over chemoradiotherapy, repertoires were sampled more than once. For this clone: Its antigen is still unknown.

Germline CDR1 reads SGDLS; CDR2 reads YYNGEE. The CDR3 sequence is 19 residues long. V was pared by 0 bases and J by 0 bases, with 10 bases of the junction left unmatched. Study-wide findings and caveats: In HPV16-positive patients, HPV-responsive T-cell expansion tracked better recurrence-free survival.

Using immunoSEQ multiplex PCR, the repertoire was profiled, and TCRdb retains in-frame clones only, with some absent. The top ten hold less than 10% of the sample, which has around 17,000 clones, around three quarters seen once. V is TRBV9 and J is TRBJ2-1; 9 bases align to TRBD2. The source is a human donor with HPV-associated anogenital cancer. The specimen comprised tumor tissue, sampled from a patient who underwent chemoradiotherapy. This CDR3 reads CASSVAASGIPSSYNEQFF. In DNA, the CDR3 is TGTGCCAGCAGCGTAGCGGCTAGCGGGATCCCGAGCTCCTACAATGAGCAGTTCTTC. Full variable domain (rest looked up from reference TRBV9 and TRBJ2-1): DSGVTQTPKHLITATGQRVTLRCSPRSGDLSVYWYQQSLDQGLQFLIQYYNGEERAKGNILERFSAQQFPDLHSELNLSSLELGDSALYFCASSVAASGIPSSYNEQFFGPGTRLTVL.